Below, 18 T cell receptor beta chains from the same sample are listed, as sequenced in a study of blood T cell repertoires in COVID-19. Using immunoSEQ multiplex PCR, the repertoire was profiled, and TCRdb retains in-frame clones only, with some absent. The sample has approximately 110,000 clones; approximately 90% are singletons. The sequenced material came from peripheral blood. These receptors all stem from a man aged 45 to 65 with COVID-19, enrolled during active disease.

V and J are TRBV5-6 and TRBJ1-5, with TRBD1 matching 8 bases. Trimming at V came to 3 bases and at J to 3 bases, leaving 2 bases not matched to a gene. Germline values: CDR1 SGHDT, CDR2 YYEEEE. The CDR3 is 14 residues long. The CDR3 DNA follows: TGTGCCAGCAGCTCGACAGGGGCCAATCAGCCCCAGCATTTT. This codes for CASSSTGANQPQHF. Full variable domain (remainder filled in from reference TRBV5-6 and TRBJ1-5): DAGVTQSPTHLIKTRGQQVTLRCSPKSGHDTVSWYQQALGQGPQFIFQYYEEEERQRGNFPDRFSGHQFPNYSSELNVNALLLGDSALYLCASSSTGANQPQHFGDGTRLSIL.

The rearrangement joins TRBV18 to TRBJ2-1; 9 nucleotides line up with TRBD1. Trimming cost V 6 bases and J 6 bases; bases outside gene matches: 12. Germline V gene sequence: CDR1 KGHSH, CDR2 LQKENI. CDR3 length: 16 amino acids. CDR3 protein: CASSFAGTGSSNEQFF. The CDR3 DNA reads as TGTGCCAGCTCCTTTGCCGGGACAGGGAGTTCCAATGAGCAGTTCTTC.

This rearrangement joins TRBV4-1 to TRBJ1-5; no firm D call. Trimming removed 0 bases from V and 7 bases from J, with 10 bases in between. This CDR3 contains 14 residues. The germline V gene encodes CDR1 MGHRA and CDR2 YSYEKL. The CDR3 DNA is TGCGCCAGCAGCCAAGATCCTTCAGGCCAGCCCCAGCATTTT. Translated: CASSQDPSGQPQHF.

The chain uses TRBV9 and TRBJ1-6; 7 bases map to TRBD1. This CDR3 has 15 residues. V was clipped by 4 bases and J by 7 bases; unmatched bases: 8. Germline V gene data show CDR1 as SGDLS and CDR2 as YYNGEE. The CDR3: CASSPEGAGNSPLHF. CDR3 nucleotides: TGTGCCAGCAGCCCAGAGGGGGCCGGCAATTCACCCCTCCACTTT.

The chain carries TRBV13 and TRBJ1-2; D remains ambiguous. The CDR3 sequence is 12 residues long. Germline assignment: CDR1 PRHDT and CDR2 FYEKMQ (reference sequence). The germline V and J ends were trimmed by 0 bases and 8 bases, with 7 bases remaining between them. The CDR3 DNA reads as TGTGCCAGCAGCTTAGGGACAAACGGCTACACCTTC. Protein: CASSLGTNGYTF.

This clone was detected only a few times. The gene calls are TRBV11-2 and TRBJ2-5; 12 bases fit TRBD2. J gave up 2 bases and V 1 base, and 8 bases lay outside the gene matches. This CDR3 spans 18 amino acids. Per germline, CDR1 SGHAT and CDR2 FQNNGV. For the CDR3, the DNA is TGTGCCAGCAGCTTAGTAGGCCTAGCGGGAGGGACTCAAGAGACCCAGTACTTC. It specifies CASSLVGLAGGTQETQYF.

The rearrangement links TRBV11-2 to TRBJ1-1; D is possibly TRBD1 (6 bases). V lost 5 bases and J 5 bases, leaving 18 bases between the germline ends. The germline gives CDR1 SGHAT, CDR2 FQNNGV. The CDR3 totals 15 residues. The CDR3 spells CASSHYQGLGTEAFF. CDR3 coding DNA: TGTGCCAGCAGCCATTACCAGGGGTTGGGTACTGAAGCTTTCTTT.

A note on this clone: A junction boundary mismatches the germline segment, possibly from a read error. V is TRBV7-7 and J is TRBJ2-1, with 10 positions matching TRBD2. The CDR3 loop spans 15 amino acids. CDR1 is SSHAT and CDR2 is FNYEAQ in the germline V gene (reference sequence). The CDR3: CASSLRLAGYNEQFF. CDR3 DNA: TGTGCTAGCAGCCTCAGACTAGCGGGTTACAATGAGCAGTTCTTC.

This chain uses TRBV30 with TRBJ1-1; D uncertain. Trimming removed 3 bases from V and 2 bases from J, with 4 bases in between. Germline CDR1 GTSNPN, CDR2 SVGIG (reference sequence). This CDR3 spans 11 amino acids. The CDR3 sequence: CAWRHNTEAFF. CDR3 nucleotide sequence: TGTGCCTGGAGACACAACACTGAAGCTTTCTTT.

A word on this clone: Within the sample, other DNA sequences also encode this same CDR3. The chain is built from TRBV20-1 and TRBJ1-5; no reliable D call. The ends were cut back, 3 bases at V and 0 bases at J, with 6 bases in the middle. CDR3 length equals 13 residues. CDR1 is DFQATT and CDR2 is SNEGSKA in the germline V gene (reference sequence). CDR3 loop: CSASFYSNQPQHF. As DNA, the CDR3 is TGCAGTGCTAGTTTTTATAGCAATCAGCCCCAGCATTTT.

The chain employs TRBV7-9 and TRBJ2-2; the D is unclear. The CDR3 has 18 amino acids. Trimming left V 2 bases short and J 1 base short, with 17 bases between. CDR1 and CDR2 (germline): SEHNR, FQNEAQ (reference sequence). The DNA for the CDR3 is TGTGCCAGCAGCTTAAAAAGCGTAGTGCCTCTGAACACCGGGGAGCTGTTTTTT. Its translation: CASSLKSVVPLNTGELFF.

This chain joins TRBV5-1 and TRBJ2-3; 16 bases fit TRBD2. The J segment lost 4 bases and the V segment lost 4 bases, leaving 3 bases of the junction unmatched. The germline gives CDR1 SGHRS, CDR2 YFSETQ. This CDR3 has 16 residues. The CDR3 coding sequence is TGCGCCAGCAGCATGGGACTAGCGGGAGGGTCAGATACGCAGTATTTT. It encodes CASSMGLAGGSDTQYF.

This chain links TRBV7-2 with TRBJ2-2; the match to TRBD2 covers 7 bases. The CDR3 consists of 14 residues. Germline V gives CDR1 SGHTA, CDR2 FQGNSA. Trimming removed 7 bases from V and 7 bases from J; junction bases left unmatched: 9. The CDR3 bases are TGTGCCAGCAAAAACGGGGGGATCGGCGGGGAGCTGTTTTTT. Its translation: CASKNGGIGGELFF.

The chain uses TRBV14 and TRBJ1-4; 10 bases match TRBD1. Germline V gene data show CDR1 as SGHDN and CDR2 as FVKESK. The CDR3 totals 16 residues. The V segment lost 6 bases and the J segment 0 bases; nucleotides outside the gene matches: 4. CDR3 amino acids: CASSKTGGSTNEKLFF. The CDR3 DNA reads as TGTGCCAGCAGTAAGACAGGGGGCTCAACTAATGAAAAACTGTTTTTT.

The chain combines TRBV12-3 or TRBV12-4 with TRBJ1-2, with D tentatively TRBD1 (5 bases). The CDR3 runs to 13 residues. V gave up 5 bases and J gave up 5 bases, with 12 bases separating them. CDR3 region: CASSPSGSYGYTF. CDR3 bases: TGTGCCAGCAGTCCTTCAGGGTCGTATGGCTACACCTTC.

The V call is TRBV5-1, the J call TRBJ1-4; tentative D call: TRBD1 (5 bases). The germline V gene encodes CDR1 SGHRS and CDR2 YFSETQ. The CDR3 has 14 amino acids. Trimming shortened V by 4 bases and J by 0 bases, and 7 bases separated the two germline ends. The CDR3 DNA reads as TGCGCCAGCAGCCCCAGGGCAACTAATGAAAAACTGTTTTTT. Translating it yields CASSPRATNEKLFF.

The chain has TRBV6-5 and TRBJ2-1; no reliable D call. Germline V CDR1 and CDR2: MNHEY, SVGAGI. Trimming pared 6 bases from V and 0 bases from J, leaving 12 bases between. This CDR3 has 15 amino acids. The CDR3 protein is CASSRISYSYNEQFF. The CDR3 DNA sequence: TGTGCCAGCAGCAGGATTTCCTACTCCTACAATGAGCAGTTCTTC.

In DNA, the CDR3 is TGTGCCAGTTCGAGAGAGACAATCCAGTTCTTC. It is translated as CASSRETIQFF. The chain couples TRBV19 to TRBJ2-1; D remains unclear. Looked up from germline, CDR1 is LNHDA and CDR2 is SQIVND (reference sequence). Trimming shortened V by 8 bases and J by 13 bases, and 15 bases separated the two germline ends. This CDR3 is 11 amino acids long.